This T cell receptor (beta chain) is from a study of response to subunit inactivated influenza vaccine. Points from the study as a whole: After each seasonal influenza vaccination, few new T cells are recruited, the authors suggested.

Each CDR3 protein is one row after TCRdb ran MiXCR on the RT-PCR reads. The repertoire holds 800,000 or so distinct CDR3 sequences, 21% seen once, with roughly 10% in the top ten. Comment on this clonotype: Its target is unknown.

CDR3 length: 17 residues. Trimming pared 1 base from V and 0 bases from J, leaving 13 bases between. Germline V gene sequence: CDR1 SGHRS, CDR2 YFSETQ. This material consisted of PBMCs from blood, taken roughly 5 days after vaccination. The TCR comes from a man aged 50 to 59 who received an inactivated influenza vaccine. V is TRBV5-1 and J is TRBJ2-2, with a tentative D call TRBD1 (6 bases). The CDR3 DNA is TGCGCCAGCAGCTTGTCCGGACAGACTTCGAACACCGGGGAGCTGTTTTTT. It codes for CASSLSGQTSNTGELFF.